This T cell receptor beta chain was recorded in a study of OX40 agonist ivuxolimab in advanced cancers. Study in general: As their treatment, patients were administered ivuxolimab, an agonistic anti-OX40 (CD134) antibody. Every 2 weeks, patients got intravenous ivuxolimab at one of six dose levels (0.01-10 mg/kg). Study results and limitations: Not determined was the antigen specificity of the expanded peripheral T cells. At doses 0.1 to 3.0 mg/kg, CD4+ and CD8+ clones expanded.

About this clone itself: Its target is not known.

Data came from immunoSEQ multiplex PCR; TCRdb stores just in-frame clones and leaves some out. The sample yields around 63,000 clones, about four fifths seen once. CDR3 length equals 22 residues. Germline CDR1 and CDR2: MDHEN and SYDVKM. The ends lost 5 bases at V and 0 bases at J; junction bases unmatched: 24. The TCR originated in an adult with an advanced solid tumor such as melanoma, head and neck, liver or kidney cancer. Specimen: CD4+ or CD8+ T cells sorted from blood, collected in a trial of the OX40 agonist ivuxolimab. The chain joins TRBV28 to TRBJ2-4, with 8 bases lining up with TRBD2. The CDR3 nucleotides read TGTGCCAGCAGTCTAACCCCCTCAGGTAGCGGGATTAGGTGGGGAGCCAAAAACATTCAGTACTTC. It codes for CASSLTPSGSGIRWGAKNIQYF. The entire variable domain, with the rest obtained from reference TRBV28 and TRBJ2-4, is as follows: DVKVTQSSRYLVKRTGEKVFLECVQDMDHENMFWYRQDPGLGLRLIYFSYDVKMKEKGDIPEGYSVSREKKERFSLILESASTNQTSMYLCASSLTPSGSGIRWGAKNIQYFGAGTRLSVL.